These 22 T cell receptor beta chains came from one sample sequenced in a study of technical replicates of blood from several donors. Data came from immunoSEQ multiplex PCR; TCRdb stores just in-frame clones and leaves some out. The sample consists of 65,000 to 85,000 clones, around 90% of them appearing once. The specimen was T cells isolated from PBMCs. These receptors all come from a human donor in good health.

DNA of the CDR3: TGCGCCAGCACAGGAACCTACAATGAGCAGTTCTTC. It specifies CASTGTYNEQFF. V gene TRBV10-2 combines with J gene TRBJ2-1, with no clear D. V was pared by 7 bases and J by 2 bases, with 6 bases between. CDR3 length equals 12 residues. Germline CDR1 and CDR2: WSHSY and SAAADI.

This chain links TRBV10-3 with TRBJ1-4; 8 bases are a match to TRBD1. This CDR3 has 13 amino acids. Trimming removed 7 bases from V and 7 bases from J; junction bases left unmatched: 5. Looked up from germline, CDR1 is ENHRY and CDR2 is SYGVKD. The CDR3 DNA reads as TGTGCCATCAAGGACAGGGTGGGTGAAAAACTGTTTTTT. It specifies CAIKDRVGEKLFF.

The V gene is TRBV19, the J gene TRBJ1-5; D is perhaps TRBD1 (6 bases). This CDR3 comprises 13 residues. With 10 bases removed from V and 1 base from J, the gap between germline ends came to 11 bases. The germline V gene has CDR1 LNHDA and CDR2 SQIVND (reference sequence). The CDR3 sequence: CATKDRSNQPQHF. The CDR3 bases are TGTGCCACCAAGGACAGAAGCAATCAGCCCCAGCATTTT.

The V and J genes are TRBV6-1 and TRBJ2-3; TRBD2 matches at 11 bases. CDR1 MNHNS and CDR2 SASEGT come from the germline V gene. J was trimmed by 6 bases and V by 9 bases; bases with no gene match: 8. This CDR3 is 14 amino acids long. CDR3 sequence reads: CASSIAGGPDTQYF. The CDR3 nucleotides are TGTGCCAGTTCAATAGCGGGGGGGCCGGATACGCAGTATTTT.

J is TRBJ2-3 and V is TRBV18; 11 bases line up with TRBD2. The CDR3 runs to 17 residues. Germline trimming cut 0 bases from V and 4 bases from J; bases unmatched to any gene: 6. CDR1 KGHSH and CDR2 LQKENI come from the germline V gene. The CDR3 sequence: CASSPPTSGIIPDTQYF. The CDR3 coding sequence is TGTGCCAGCTCACCACCGACTAGCGGGATTATCCCAGATACGCAGTATTTT.

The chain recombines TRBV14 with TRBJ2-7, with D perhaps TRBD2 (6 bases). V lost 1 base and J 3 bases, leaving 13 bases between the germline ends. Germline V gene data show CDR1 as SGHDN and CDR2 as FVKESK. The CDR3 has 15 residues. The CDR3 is CASSQGSGVGYEQYF. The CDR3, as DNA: TGTGCCAGCAGCCAAGGCTCGGGAGTAGGCTACGAGCAGTACTTC.

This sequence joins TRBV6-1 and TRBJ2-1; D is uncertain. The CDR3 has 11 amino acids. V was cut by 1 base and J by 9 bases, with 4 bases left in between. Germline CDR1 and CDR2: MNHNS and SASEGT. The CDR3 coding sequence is TGTGCCAGCAGTGAAGTCTCTGAGCAGTTCTTC. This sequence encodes CASSEVSEQFF.

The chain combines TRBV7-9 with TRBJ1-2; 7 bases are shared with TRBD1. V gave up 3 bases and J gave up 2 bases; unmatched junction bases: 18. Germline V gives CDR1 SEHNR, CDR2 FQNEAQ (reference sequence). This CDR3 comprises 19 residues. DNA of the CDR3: TGTGCCAGCAGCTTCGCAGGATGGTCGACAGGGCAGGAAAACTATGGCTACACCTTC. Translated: CASSFAGWSTGQENYGYTF.

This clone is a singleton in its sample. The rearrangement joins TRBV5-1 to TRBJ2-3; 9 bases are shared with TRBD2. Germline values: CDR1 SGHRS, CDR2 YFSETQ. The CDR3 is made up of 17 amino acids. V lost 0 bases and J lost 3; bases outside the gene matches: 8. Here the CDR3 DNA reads TGCGCCAGCAGCTTGGGTGGTAGCGGGGGTTCTACAGATACGCAGTATTTT. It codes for CASSLGGSGGSTDTQYF.

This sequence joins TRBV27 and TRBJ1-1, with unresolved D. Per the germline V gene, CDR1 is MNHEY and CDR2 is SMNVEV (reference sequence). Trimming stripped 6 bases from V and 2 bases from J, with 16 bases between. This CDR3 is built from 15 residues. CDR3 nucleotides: TGTGCCAGCAGGAACCCCCGACGGGAAAACACTGAAGCTTTCTTT. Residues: CASRNPRRENTEAFF.

The CDR3 is CASSPGGIGTDTQYF. The CDR3 DNA is TGTGCCAGCAGCCCCGGGGGTATCGGCACAGATACGCAGTATTTT. The gene calls are TRBV7-8 and TRBJ2-3, with D possibly matching TRBD2 (6 bases). Germline CDR1 SGHVS, CDR2 FQNEAQ. This CDR3 region has 15 residues. V was cut by 5 bases and J by 1 base, with 13 bases left in between. The entire variable domain, with the rest obtained from reference TRBV7-8 and TRBJ2-3, is as follows: GAGVSQSPRYKVAKRGQDVALRCDPISGHVSLFWYQQALGQGPEFLTYFQNEAQLDKSGLPSDRFFAERPEGSVSTLKIQRTQQEDSAVYLCASSPGGIGTDTQYFGPGTRLTVL.

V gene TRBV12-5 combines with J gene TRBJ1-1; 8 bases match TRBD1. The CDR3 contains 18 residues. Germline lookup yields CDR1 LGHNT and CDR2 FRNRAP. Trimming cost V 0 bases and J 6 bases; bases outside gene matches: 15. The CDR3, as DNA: TGTGCTAGTGGTTTGGTACAGGGCAGGGGGCGTCATTTATCTGAAGCTTTCTTT. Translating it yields CASGLVQGRGRHLSEAFF.

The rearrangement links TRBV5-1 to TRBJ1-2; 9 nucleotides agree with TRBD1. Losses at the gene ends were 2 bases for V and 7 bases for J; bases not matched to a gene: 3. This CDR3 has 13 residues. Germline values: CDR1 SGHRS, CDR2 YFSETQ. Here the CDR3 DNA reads TGCGCCAGCAGCTTTGTGACAGGGGGTGGCTACACCTTC. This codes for CASSFVTGGGYTF.

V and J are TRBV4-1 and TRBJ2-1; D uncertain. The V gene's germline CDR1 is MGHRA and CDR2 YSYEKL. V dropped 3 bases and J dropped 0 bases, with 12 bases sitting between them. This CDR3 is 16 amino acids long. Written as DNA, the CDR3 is TGCGCCAGCAGCCAGAACACCAAAAGCTCCTACAATGAGCAGTTCTTC. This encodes CASSQNTKSSYNEQFF.

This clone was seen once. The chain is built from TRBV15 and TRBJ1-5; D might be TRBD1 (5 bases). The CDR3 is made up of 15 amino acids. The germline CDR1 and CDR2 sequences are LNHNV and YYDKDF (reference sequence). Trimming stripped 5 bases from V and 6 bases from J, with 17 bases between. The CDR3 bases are TGTGCCACCAGCGCCGACCGAGGGAGGGGTCAGCCCCAGCATTTT. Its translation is CATSADRGRGQPQHF.

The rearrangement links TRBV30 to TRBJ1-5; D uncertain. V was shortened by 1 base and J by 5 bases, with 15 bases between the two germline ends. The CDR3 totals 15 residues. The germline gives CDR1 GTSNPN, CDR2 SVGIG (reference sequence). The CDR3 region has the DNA TGTGCCTGGAGTGGCGGGAGGCCCGGATATCAGCCCCAGCATTTT. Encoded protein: CAWSGGRPGYQPQHF.

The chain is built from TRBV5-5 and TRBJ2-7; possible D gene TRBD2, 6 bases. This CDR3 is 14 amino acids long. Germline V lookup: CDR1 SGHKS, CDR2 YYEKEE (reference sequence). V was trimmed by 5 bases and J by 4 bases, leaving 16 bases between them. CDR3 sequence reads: CASRPGLGSYEQYF. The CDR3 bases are TGTGCCAGCAGACCGGGACTGGGATCGTACGAGCAGTACTTC.

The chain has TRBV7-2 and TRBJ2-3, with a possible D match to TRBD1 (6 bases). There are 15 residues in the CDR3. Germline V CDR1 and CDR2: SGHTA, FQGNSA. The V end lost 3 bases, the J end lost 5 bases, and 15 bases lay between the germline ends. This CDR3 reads CASSFGFAGVDTQYF. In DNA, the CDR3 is TGTGCCAGCAGCTTCGGGTTTGCAGGGGTAGATACGCAGTATTTT.

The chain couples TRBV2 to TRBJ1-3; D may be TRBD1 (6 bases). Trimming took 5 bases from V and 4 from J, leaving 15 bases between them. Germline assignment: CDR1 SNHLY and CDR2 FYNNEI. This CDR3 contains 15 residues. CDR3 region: CASSSTGGNGNTIYF. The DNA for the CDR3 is TGTGCCAGCAGTTCCACGGGGGGCAACGGAAACACCATATATTTT.

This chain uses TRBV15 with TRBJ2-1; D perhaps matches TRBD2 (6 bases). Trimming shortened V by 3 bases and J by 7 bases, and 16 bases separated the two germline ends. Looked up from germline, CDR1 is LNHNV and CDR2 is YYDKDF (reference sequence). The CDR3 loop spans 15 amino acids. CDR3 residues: CATSRTGAGMNEQFF. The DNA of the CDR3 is TGTGCCACCAGCAGGACGGGAGCCGGAATGAATGAGCAGTTCTTC. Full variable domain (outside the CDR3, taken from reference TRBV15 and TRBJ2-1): DAMVIQNPRYQVTQFGKPVTLSCSQTLNHNVMYWYQQKSSQAPKLLFHYYDKDFNNEADTPDNFQSRRPNTSFCFLDIRSPGLGDTAMYLCATSRTGAGMNEQFFGPGTRLTVL.

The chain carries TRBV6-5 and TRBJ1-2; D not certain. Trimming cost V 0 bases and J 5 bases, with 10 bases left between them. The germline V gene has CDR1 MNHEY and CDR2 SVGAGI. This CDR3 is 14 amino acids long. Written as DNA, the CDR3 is TGTGCCAGCAGTTACTCGAGCAGCGCGTATGGCTACACCTTC. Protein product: CASSYSSSAYGYTF.

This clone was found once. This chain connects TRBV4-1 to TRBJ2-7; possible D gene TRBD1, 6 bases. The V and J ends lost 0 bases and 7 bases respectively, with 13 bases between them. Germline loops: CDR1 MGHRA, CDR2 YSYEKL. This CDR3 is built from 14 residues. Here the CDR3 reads CASSQDPYDREQYF. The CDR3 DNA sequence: TGCGCCAGCAGCCAAGATCCCTATGACAGGGAGCAGTACTTC.